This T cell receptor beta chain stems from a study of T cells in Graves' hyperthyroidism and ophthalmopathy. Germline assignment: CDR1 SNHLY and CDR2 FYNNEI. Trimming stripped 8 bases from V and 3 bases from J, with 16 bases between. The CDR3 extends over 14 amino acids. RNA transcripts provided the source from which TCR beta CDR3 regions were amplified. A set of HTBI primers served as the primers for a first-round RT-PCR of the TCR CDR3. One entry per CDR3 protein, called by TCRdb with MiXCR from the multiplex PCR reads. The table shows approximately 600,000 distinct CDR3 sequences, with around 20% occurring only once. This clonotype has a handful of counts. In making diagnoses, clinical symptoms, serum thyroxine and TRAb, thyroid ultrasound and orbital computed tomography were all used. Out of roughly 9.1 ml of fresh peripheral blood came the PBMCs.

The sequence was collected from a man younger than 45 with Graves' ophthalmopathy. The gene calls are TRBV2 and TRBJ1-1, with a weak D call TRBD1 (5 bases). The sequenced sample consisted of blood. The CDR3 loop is CASAQWGWYTEAFF. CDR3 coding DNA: TGTGCCAGCGCCCAGTGGGGGTGGTACACTGAAGCTTTCTTT.